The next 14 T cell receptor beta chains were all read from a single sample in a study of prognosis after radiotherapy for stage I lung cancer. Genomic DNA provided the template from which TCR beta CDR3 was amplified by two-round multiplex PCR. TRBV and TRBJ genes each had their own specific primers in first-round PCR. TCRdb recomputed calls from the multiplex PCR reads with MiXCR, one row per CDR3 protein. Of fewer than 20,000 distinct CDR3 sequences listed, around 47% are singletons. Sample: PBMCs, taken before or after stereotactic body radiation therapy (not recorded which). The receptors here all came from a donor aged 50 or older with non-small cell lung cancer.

The CDR3 DNA follows: TGCAGTGCTAGAGATCTAGCGGGAATGCAGTCCTACGAGCAGTACTTC. Translated: CSARDLAGMQSYEQYF. This chain joins TRBV20-1 and TRBJ2-7; the match to TRBD2 covers 9 bases. Germline V gives CDR1 DFQATT, CDR2 SNEGSKA (reference sequence). CDR3 length: 16 amino acids. V lost 0 bases to trimming and J lost 1 base; unmatched junction nucleotides: 7.

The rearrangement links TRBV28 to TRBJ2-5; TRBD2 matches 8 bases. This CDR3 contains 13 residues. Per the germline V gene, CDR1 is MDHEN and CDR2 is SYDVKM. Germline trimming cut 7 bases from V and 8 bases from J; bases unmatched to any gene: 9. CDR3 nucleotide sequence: TGTGCCAGCATCGCCTCGGGGGGGGATACCCAGTACTTC. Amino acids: CASIASGGDTQYF.

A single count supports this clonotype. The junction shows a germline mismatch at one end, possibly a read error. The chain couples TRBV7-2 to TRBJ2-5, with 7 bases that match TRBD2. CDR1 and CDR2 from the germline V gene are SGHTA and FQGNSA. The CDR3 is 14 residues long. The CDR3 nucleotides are TGTGCCAGCAGCTCCCACGGGAGCGGGGAGACACAGTACTTC. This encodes CASSSHGSGETQYF.

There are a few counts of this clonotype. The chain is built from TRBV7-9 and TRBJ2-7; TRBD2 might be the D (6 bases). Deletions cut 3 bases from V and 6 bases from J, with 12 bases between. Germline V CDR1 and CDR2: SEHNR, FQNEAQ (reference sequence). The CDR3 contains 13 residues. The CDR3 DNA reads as TGTGCCAGCAGCTTCGGGGGTGTGGCCGAGCAGTACTTC. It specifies CASSFGGVAEQYF. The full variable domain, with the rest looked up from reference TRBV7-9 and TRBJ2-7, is DTGVSQNPRHKITKRGQNVTFRCDPISEHNRLYWYRQTLGQGPEFLTYFQNEAQLEKSRLLSDRFSAERPKGSFSTLEIQRTEQGDSAMYLCASSFGGVAEQYFGPGTRLTVT.

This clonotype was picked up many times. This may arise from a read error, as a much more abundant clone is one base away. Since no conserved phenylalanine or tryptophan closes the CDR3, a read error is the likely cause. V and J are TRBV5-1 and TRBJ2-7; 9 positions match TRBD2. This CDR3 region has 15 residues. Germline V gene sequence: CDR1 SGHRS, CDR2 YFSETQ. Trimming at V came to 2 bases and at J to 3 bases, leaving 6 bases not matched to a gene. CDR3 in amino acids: CASSFSSGAHYEQYL. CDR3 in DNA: TGCGCCAGCAGCTTTTCTAGCGGGGCCCACTACGAGCAGTACCTC.

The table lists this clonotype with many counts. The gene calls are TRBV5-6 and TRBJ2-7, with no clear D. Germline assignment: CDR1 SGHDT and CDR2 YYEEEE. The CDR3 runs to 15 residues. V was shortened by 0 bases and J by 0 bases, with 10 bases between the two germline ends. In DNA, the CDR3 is TGTGCCAGCAGCTTGGAGGCCAGCCGCTCCTACGAGCAGTACTTC. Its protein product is CASSLEASRSYEQYF.

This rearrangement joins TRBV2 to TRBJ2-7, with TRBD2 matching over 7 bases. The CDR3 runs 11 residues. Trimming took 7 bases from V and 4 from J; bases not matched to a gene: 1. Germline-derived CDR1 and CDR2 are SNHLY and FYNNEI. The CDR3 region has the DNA TGTGCCAGCACGGGGGGATACGAGCAGTACTTC. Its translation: CASTGGYEQYF.

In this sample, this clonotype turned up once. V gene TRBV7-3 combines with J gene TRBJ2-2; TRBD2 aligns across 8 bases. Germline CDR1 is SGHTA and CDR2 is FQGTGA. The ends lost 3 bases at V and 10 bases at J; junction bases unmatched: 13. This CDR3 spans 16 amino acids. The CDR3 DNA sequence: TGTGCCAGCAGCTTGCGGGGCGGGGGGTCCCCCTTGGAGCTGTTTTTT. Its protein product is CASSLRGGGSPLELFF. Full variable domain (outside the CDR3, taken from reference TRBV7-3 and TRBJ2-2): GAGVSQTPSNKVTEKGKYVELRCDPISGHTALYWYRQSLGQGPEFLIYFQGTGAADDSGLPNDRFFAVRPEGSVSTLKIQRTERGDSAVYLCASSLRGGGSPLELFFGEGSRLTVL.

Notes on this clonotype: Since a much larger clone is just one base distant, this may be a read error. The CDR3 nucleotides read TGCAGTGCTACCACCGGGAAGGTCGGCACTGAAGCTTTCTTT. It specifies CSATTGKVGTEAFF. The chain recombines TRBV20-1 with TRBJ1-1; D unresolved. The germline CDR1 and CDR2 sequences are DFQATT and SNEGSKA (reference sequence). The CDR3 runs 14 residues. Between the trimmed V and J ends, which lost 4 bases and 4 bases, there was a span of 16 bases.

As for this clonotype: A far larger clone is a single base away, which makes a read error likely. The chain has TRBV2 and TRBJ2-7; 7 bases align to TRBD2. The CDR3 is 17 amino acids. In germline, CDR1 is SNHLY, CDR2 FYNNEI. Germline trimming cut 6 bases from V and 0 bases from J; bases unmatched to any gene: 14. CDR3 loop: CASSTTGTIGVSYEQYF. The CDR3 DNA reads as TGTGCCAGCAGCACAACCGGGACTATCGGGGTCTCCTACGAGCAGTACTTC.

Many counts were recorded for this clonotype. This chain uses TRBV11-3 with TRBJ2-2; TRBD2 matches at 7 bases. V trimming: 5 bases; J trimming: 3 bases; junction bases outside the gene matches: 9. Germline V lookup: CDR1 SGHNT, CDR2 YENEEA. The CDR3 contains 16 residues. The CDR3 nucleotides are TGTGCCAGCAGCCGCAAAATCGGGGGGTACACCGGGGAGCTGTTTTTT. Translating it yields CASSRKIGGYTGELFF. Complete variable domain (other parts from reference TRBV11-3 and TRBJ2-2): EAGVVQSPRYKIIEKKQPVAFWCNPISGHNTLYWYLQNLGQGPELLIRYENEEAVDDSQLPKDRFSAERLKGVDSTLKIQPAELGDSAVYLCASSRKIGGYTGELFFGEGSRLTVL.

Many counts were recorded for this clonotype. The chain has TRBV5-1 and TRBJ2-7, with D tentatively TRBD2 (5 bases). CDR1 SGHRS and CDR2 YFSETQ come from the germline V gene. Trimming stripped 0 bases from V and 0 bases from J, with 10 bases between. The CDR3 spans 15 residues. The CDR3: CASSLVLGSSYEQYF. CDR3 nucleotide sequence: TGCGCCAGCAGCTTGGTGCTTGGGAGCTCCTACGAGCAGTACTTC.

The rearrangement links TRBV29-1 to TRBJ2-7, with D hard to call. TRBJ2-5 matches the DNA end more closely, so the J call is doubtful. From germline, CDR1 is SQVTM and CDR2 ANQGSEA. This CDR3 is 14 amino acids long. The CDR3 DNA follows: TGCAGCGTTTCGCGTACGAGCATGGGGGAGACCCAGTACTTC. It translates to CSVSRTSMGETQYF.

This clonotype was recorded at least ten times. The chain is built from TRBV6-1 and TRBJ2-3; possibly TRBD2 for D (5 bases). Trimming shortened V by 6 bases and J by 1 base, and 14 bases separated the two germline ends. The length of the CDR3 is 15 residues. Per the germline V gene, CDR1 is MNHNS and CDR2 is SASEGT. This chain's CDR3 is CASSPGKGGTDTQYF. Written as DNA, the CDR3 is TGTGCCAGCAGCCCGGGGAAGGGTGGCACAGATACGCAGTATTTT.